The 28 T cell receptor beta chains below come from one sample, sequenced in a study of early T cells in non-severe SARS-CoV-2 infection. TCRdb reprocessed the 5' RACE reads with MiXCR, giving one entry per CDR3 protein. The sample holds some 91,000 distinct CDR3 sequences, about 15% seen once. Sequencing was carried out using whole blood. These receptors originate from an adult who was a healthcare worker with PCR-confirmed SARS-CoV-2 infection or an uninfected control (not recorded which).

J is TRBJ1-6 and V is TRBV28, with D unresolved. The CDR3 sequence is 15 residues long. The V and J ends lost 5 bases and 0 bases respectively, with 8 bases between them. Germline lookup yields CDR1 MDHEN and CDR2 SYDVKM. The DNA of the CDR3 is TGTGCCAGCAGTGCTACAAGCTCCTATAATTCACCCCTCCACTTT. It codes for CASSATSSYNSPLHF.

The V and J genes are TRBV28 and TRBJ2-2; D assignment may be TRBD1 or TRBD2 (5 bases each). The V and J ends lost 2 bases and 3 bases respectively, with 7 bases between them. The germline gives CDR1 MDHEN, CDR2 SYDVKM. This CDR3 has 14 amino acids. CDR3 nucleotides: TGTGCCAGCAGTTTAATGGGGGACACCGGGGAGCTGTTTTTT. The encoded protein is CASSLMGDTGELFF.

A few counts support this clonotype. The J gene is TRBJ2-3, the V gene TRBV20-1; 12 bases map to TRBD2. Trimming removed 1 base from V and 4 bases from J; junction bases left unmatched: 3. The CDR3 has 15 residues. Germline assignment: CDR1 DFQATT and CDR2 SNEGSKA (reference sequence). This CDR3 reads CSARGLAGVSDTQYF. Here the CDR3 DNA reads TGCAGTGCTAGAGGACTAGCGGGAGTCTCAGATACGCAGTATTTT.

This clonotype has a count of ten or more. This chain connects TRBV11-2 to TRBJ2-2; 7 positions agree with TRBD2. V dropped 4 bases and J dropped 5; count of bases not matched to a gene: 4. CDR3 size: 14 residues. CDR1 is SGHAT and CDR2 is FQNNGV in the germline V gene. The CDR3 nucleotides are TGTGCCAGCAGCTCGGGGGGTTCGACCGGGGAGCTGTTTTTT. It is translated as CASSSGGSTGELFF.

This clonotype was seen repeatedly, ten times or more. The chain links TRBV6-1 to TRBJ2-1, with 8 bases fitting TRBD1. The germline V gene has CDR1 MNHNS and CDR2 SASEGT. V shed 5 bases and J 4 bases; nucleotides not matched to a gene: 4. The CDR3 runs to 14 residues. CDR3 nucleotides: TGTGCCAGCAGTATTACAGGGGGTTACAATGAGCAGTTCTTC. This codes for CASSITGGYNEQFF.

The chain joins TRBV7-8 to TRBJ2-5, with 7 bases matching TRBD2. The V gene end was trimmed by 5 bases and the J gene end by 7 bases; junction bases not matched to a gene: 10. The CDR3 is made up of 14 amino acids. The germline V gene has CDR1 SGHVS and CDR2 FQNEAQ. CDR3 region: CASSGRDTRGTQYF. CDR3 nucleotide sequence: TGTGCCAGCAGCGGGAGGGATACTCGGGGGACCCAGTACTTC.

The rearrangement uses TRBV7-2 and TRBJ1-4, with D uncertain. The CDR3 extends over 14 amino acids. V dropped 2 bases and J dropped 8 bases, with 12 bases sitting between them. Germline-derived CDR1 and CDR2 are SGHTA and FQGNSA. CDR3 nucleotide sequence: TGTGCCAGCAGCTTAAGCGTAAGGGAGGAAAAACTGTTTTTT. Protein product: CASSLSVREEKLFF.

The chain joins TRBV13 to TRBJ2-7; 8 nucleotides agree with TRBD1. V shed 2 bases and J 7 bases; nucleotides not matched to a gene: 16. Germline V gives CDR1 PRHDT, CDR2 FYEKMQ (reference sequence). This CDR3 spans 17 amino acids. In nucleotides, the CDR3 is TGTGCCAGCAGCTTAACGGGTCGGGGACAGGAGTTATGGGAGCAGTACTTC. Translation: CASSLTGRGQELWEQYF.

In its sample, this clonotype was seen a few times. The rearrangement joins TRBV28 to TRBJ2-3; 9 nucleotides match TRBD1. The CDR3 is made up of 15 amino acids. Germline assignment: CDR1 MDHEN and CDR2 SYDVKM. Unmatched junction bases numbered 9, after V lost 5 bases and J lost 6 bases. The CDR3: CASSIRDRDPDTQYF. CDR3 DNA: TGTGCCAGCAGTATCCGGGACAGGGACCCCGATACGCAGTATTTT.

In its sample, this clonotype was seen many times. V usage is TRBV4-2 and J usage is TRBJ2-7; 7 nucleotides line up with TRBD1. Germline CDR1 LGHNA, CDR2 YNFKEQ. After removal of 0 bases from V and 4 bases from J, the junction contained 3 bases not matched to a gene. The CDR3 is 14 amino acids. CDR3 nucleotide sequence: TGTGCCAGCAGCCAAGAAAAGACAGGGTACGAGCAGTACTTC. Translated, it gives CASSQEKTGYEQYF.

In this sample, this clonotype turned up a few times. This chain links TRBV4-3 with TRBJ2-1, with D perhaps matching TRBD2 (5 bases). Germline CDR1 reads LGHNA; CDR2 reads YSLEER. The CDR3 is 15 amino acids. V lost 1 base to trimming and J lost 7 bases, with 14 bases between them. The CDR3 loop is CASSQGRGSRNEQFF. The CDR3 DNA follows: TGCGCCAGCAGCCAAGGGAGAGGGTCGCGGAATGAGCAGTTCTTC.

This chain joins TRBV12-3 or TRBV12-4 and TRBJ1-5; 8 nucleotides align to TRBD1. V shed 8 bases and J 5 bases; nucleotides not matched to a gene: 11. The CDR3 runs to 15 residues. The CDR3 nucleotides are TGTGCCAGCGGGCGCCTGACAGGGGTGGATCAGCCCCAGCATTTT. Its translation is CASGRLTGVDQPQHF.

The chain carries TRBV20-1 and TRBJ2-1; 7 bases map to TRBD2. The V gene's germline CDR1 is DFQATT and CDR2 SNEGSKA (reference sequence). The CDR3 has 14 residues. The CDR3 sequence: CRTQQRESAPEQFF. For the CDR3, the DNA is TGCAGGACCCAGCAGCGGGAATCCGCCCCGGAGCAGTTCTTC.

This clonotype was recorded a few times. This chain connects TRBV7-6 to TRBJ2-3; D is unresolved. Trimming removed 2 bases from V and 5 bases from J, with 8 bases in between. This CDR3 comprises 13 residues. Germline V gives CDR1 SGHVS, CDR2 FNYEAQ. The CDR3, as DNA: TGTGCCAGCAGCTTACGGAGAGGAGATACGCAGTATTTT. Its translation is CASSLRRGDTQYF.

The chain recombines TRBV7-2 with TRBJ2-1; D is ambiguous. From germline, CDR1 is SGHTA and CDR2 FQGNSA. The V and J ends lost 5 bases and 8 bases respectively, with 7 bases between them. This CDR3 comprises 11 residues. In nucleotides, the CDR3 is TGTGCCAGCAGCCCCCTGTATGAGCAGTTCTTC. Protein: CASSPLYEQFF.

The rearrangement links TRBV20-1 to TRBJ2-7; D perhaps matches TRBD2 (6 bases). The CDR3 runs 15 residues. Germline assignment: CDR1 DFQATT and CDR2 SNEGSKA (reference sequence). V lost 0 bases and J 0 bases, leaving 12 bases between the germline ends. The CDR3 region is CSARDLSDYSYEQYF. In nucleotides, the CDR3 is TGCAGTGCTAGAGATCTTTCGGACTACTCCTACGAGCAGTACTTC.

The chain combines TRBV18 with TRBJ1-5; D is possibly TRBD1 (5 bases). This CDR3 region has 14 residues. The V end was cut by 3 bases, the J end by 8 bases, with 14 bases between. The germline V gene has CDR1 KGHSH and CDR2 LQKENI. Written as DNA, the CDR3 is TGTGCCAGCTCACCTGGGGCCGTACAGAAGCCCCAGCATTTT. This codes for CASSPGAVQKPQHF. Full variable domain (rest looked up from reference TRBV18 and TRBJ1-5): NAGVMQNPRHLVRRRGQEARLRCSPMKGHSHVYWYRQLPEEGLKFMVYLQKENIIDESGMPKERFSAEFPKEGPSILRIQQVVRGDSAAYFCASSPGAVQKPQHFGDGTRLSIL.

The chain joins TRBV2 to TRBJ2-7; weak D call: TRBD1 (6 bases). This CDR3 is built from 10 residues. CDR1 SNHLY and CDR2 FYNNEI come from the germline V gene. Trimming shortened V by 9 bases and J by 4 bases, and 7 bases separated the two germline ends. In nucleotides, the CDR3 is TGTGCCAGTACAGGGTACGAGCAGTACTTC. Protein sequence: CASTGYEQYF.

This clonotype was observed a few times. The rearrangement links TRBV2 to TRBJ2-5; D is ambiguous. This CDR3 has 10 residues. Trimming stripped 5 bases from V and 4 bases from J, with 2 bases between. The germline V gene encodes CDR1 SNHLY and CDR2 FYNNEI. CDR3 in DNA: TGTGCCAGCAGTTCAGAGACCCAGTACTTC. Protein: CASSSETQYF. Full variable domain (rest looked up from reference TRBV2 and TRBJ2-5): EPEVTQTPSHQVTQMGQEVILRCVPISNHLYFYWYRQILGQKVEFLVSFYNNEISEKSEIFDDQFSVERPDGSNFTLKIRSTKLEDSAMYFCASSSETQYFGPGTRLLVL.

This clonotype came up a few times. J is TRBJ2-1 and V is TRBV5-1, with TRBD2 matching over 12 bases. The V and J ends lost 2 bases and 11 bases, in that order; junction bases with no gene match: 8. The germline gives CDR1 SGHRS, CDR2 YFSETQ. The CDR3 covers 15 residues. DNA for the CDR3: TGCGCCAGCAGCTTACCTAGCGGGAGGGCCGGGAAGCAGTTCTTC. Residues: CASSLPSGRAGKQFF.

This clonotype was found a few times. This sequence joins TRBV18 and TRBJ2-1; 7 bases are a match to TRBD1. Trimming took 2 bases from V and 10 from J; bases not matched to a gene: 11. From germline, CDR1 is KGHSH and CDR2 LQKENI. The CDR3 extends over 15 amino acids. CDR3 nucleotide sequence: TGTGCCAGCTCACCAGAGGACAGGCACCTATGGGAGCAGTTCTTC. Amino acids: CASSPEDRHLWEQFF.

This chain connects TRBV27 to TRBJ2-1; the D gene could be TRBD1 or TRBD2 (6 bases each). CDR1 MNHEY and CDR2 SMNVEV come from the germline V gene (reference sequence). There are 14 residues in the CDR3. With 5 bases removed from V and 7 bases from J, the gap between germline ends came to 15 bases. CDR3 sequence reads: CASSIRGLKNEQFF. The CDR3 DNA is TGTGCCAGCAGTATCCGGGGGCTTAAGAATGAGCAGTTCTTC.

A note on this clonotype: The junction shows a germline mismatch at one end, possibly a read error. V gene TRBV4-3 combines with J gene TRBJ2-1, with D unresolved. The CDR3 consists of 12 residues. Germline CDR1 reads LGHNA; CDR2 reads YSLEER. The CDR3 bases are TGCGCCAGCAGCCAAGATCCCAGCTTATCCGTCTTC. This sequence encodes CASSQDPSLSVF.

The V gene is TRBV7-2, the J gene TRBJ2-2, with 13 bases identical to TRBD2. The CDR3 consists of 17 residues. Germline trimming cut 5 bases from V and 7 bases from J; bases unmatched to any gene: 10. CDR1 is SGHTA, CDR2 FQGNSA, per germline. CDR3 bases: TGTGCCAGCAGCCTGAGACTAGCGGGAGGTTCGGGCGGGGAGCTGTTTTTT. Protein sequence: CASSLRLAGGSGGELFF.

This clonotype was recorded a few times. V and J are TRBV28 and TRBJ1-1; D not certain. CDR1 and CDR2 (germline): MDHEN, SYDVKM. The V end lost 4 bases, the J end lost 11 bases, and 14 bases lay between the germline ends. The CDR3 has 12 residues. In nucleotides, the CDR3 is TGTGCCAGCAGTTCCACCGGGGTGAGCGCTTTCTTT. This sequence encodes CASSSTGVSAFF.

V and J are TRBV12-3 or TRBV12-4 and TRBJ2-7; 11 nucleotides match TRBD2. The CDR3 is made up of 16 amino acids. The V gene end was trimmed by 4 bases and the J gene end by 5 bases; junction bases not matched to a gene: 10. The DNA for the CDR3 is TGTGCCAGCAGTTCCCAGGTTAGCGGGAGGGCTGACGAGCAGTACTTC. It is translated as CASSSQVSGRADEQYF.

V is TRBV7-2 and J is TRBJ1-2, with 9 nucleotides matching TRBD1. CDR1 and CDR2 from the germline V gene are SGHTA and FQGNSA. This CDR3 has 15 residues. V dropped 7 bases and J dropped 8; count of bases not matched to a gene: 14. In DNA form, the CDR3 reads TGTGCCAGCAACCAGGGGGGACAGGGCGTACTGGGCTACACCTTC. It translates to CASNQGGQGVLGYTF.

This clonotype was counted at least ten times. The gene calls are TRBV27 and TRBJ2-1; tentatively, D is TRBD2 (6 bases). Deletions cut 5 bases from V and 6 bases from J, with 17 bases between. The germline V gene encodes CDR1 MNHEY and CDR2 SMNVEV (reference sequence). The CDR3 runs to 15 residues. CDR3 region: CASSAGGAFFNEQFF. CDR3 nucleotide sequence: TGTGCCAGCAGTGCGGGCGGGGCATTCTTCAATGAGCAGTTCTTC.